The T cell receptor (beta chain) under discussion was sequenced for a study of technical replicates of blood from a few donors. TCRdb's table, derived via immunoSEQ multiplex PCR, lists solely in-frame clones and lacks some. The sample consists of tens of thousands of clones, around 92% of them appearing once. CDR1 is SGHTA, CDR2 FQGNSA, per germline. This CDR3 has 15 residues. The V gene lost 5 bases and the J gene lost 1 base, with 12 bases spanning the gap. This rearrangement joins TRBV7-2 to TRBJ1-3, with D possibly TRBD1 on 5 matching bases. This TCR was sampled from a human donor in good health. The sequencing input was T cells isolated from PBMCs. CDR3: CASSQTQGSGNTIYF. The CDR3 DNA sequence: TGTGCCAGCAGCCAAACTCAGGGATCTGGAAACACCATATATTTT.